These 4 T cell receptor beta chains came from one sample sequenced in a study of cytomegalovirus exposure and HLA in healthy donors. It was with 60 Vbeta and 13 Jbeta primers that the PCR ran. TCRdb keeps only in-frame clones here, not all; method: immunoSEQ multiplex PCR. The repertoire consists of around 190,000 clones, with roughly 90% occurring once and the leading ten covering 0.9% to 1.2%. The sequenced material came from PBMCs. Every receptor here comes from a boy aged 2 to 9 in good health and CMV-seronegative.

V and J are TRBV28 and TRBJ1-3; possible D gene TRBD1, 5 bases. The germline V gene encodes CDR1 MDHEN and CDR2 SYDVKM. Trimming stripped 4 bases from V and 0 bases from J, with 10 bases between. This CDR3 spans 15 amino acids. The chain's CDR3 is CASSSGQLSGNTIYF. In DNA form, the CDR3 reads TGTGCCAGCAGTTCAGGGCAACTCTCTGGAAACACCATATATTTT.

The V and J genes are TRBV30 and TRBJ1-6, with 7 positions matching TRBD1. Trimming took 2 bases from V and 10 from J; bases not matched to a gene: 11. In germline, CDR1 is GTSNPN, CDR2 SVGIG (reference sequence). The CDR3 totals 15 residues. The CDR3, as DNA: TGTGCCTGGAGTAGATCGGGACAGATAAGATCACCCCTCCACTTT. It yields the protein CAWSRSGQIRSPLHF.

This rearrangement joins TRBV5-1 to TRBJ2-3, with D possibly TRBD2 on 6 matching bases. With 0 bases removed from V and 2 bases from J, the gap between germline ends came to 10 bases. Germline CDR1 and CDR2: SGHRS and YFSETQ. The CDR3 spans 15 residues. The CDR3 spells CASSLVGLNTDTQYF. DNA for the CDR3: TGCGCCAGCAGCTTGGTGGGACTCAACACAGATACGCAGTATTTT.

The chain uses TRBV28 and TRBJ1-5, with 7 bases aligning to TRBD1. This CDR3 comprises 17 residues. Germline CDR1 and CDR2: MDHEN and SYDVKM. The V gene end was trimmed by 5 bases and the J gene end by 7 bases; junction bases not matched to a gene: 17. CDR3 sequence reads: CASSPTTGAAMAQPQHF. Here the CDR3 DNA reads TGTGCCAGCAGTCCGACAACAGGGGCCGCCATGGCCCAGCCCCAGCATTTT.